This TCR beta chain emerged from a study of cytomegalovirus exposure and HLA in healthy donors. In the PCR, 60 Vbeta and 13 Jbeta primers were used. TCRdb's table, derived via immunoSEQ multiplex PCR, lists solely in-frame clones and lacks some. The sample carries 150,000 to 200,000 clones, around 80% recorded once. This clone was seen just once. The sequenced sample was PBMCs. The sequence derives from a woman between 25 and 40 years old in good health and CMV-seronegative.

The CDR3 DNA is TGTGCCTGGAGTGTAATGGGCACAGTCTATAATTCACCCCTCCACTTT. Amino acids: CAWSVMGTVYNSPLHF. The rearrangement joins TRBV30 to TRBJ1-6, with D uncertain. CDR3 size: 16 residues. CDR1 GTSNPN and CDR2 SVGIG come from the germline V gene (reference sequence). V dropped 0 bases and J dropped 3 bases, with 12 bases sitting between them.